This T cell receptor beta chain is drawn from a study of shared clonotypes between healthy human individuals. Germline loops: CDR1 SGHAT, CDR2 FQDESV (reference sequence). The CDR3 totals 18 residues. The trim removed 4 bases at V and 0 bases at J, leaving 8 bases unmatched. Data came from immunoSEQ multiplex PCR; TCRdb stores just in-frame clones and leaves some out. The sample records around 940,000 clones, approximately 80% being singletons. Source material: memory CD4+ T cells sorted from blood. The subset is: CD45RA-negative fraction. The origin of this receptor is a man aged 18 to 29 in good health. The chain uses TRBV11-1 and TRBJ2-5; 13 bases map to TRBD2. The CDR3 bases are TGTGCCAGCAGCTCCCGGACTAGCGGGGGCCCGAACCAAGAGACCCAGTACTTC. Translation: CASSSRTSGGPNQETQYF.